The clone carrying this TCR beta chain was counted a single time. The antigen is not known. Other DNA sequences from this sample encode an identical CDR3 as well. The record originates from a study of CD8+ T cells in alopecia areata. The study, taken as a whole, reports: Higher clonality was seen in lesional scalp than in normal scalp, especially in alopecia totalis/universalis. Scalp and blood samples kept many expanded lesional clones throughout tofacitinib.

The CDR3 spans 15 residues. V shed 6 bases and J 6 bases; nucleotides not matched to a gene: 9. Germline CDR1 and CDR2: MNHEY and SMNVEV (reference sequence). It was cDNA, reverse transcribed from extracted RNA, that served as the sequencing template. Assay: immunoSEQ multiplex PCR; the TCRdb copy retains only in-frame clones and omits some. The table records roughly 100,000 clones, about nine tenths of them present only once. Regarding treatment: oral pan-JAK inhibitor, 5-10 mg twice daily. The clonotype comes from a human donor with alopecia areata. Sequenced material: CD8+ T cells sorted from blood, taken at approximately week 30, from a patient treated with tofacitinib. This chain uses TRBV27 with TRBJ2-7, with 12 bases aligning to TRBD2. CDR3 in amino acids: CASSFSTSGSGEQYF. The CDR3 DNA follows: TGTGCCAGCAGCTTCTCGACTAGCGGGAGTGGCGAGCAGTACTTC.